A single sample is the source of the 12 T cell receptor beta chains below, sequenced in a study of blood T cell repertoires in COVID-19. Assay: immunoSEQ multiplex PCR; the TCRdb copy retains only in-frame clones and omits some. The sample records 250,000 to 350,000 clones, 80% to 95% being singletons. Sequenced: peripheral blood. These receptors all come from a woman aged 25 to 39 with COVID-19, enrolled during active disease.

The CDR3 spells CASTNFPGTGGGGYTF. CDR3 in DNA: TGTGCCAGCACCAATTTCCCCGGGACAGGGGGAGGTGGCTACACCTTC. The V and J genes are TRBV27 and TRBJ1-2, with 11 bases aligning to TRBD1. There are 16 residues in the CDR3. CDR1 MNHEY and CDR2 SMNVEV come from the germline V gene (reference sequence). V lost 7 bases and J lost 7; bases outside the gene matches: 14.

The V gene is TRBV2, the J gene TRBJ1-2; D uncertain. The germline CDR1 and CDR2 sequences are SNHLY and FYNNEI. CDR3 length equals 13 residues. Trimming stripped 3 bases from V and 4 bases from J, with 9 bases between. CDR3 residues: CASSESTVYGYTF. DNA of the CDR3: TGTGCCAGCAGTGAGTCAACAGTCTATGGCTACACCTTC. Looking up the rest from reference TRBV2 and TRBJ1-2 gives the full variable domain: EPEVTQTPSHQVTQMGQEVILRCVPISNHLYFYWYRQILGQKVEFLVSFYNNEISEKSEIFDDQFSVERPDGSNFTLKIRSTKLEDSAMYFCASSESTVYGYTFGSGTRLTVV.

This clone was found once. The V and J genes are TRBV27 and TRBJ1-1, with TRBD1 as a possible D gene (6 bases). CDR1 and CDR2 from the germline V gene are MNHEY and SMNVEV (reference sequence). The CDR3 length is 15 residues. The V gene lost 5 bases and the J gene lost 3 bases, with 16 bases spanning the gap. The DNA of the CDR3 is TGTGCCAGCAGTCCATCAACAGGGAGGGACACTGAAGCTTTCTTT. It specifies CASSPSTGRDTEAFF.

The CDR3 sequence: CASSLTTGVNGKLFF. Written as DNA, the CDR3 is TGTGCCAGCAGCCTGACAACAGGGGTTAACGGAAAACTGTTTTTT. The chain is built from TRBV5-5 and TRBJ1-4; 7 positions agree with TRBD1. This CDR3 region has 15 residues. Germline V gene lookup returns CDR1 SGHKS and CDR2 YYEKEE (reference sequence). The trim removed 4 bases at V and 10 bases at J, leaving 13 bases unmatched.

The V and J genes are TRBV30 and TRBJ1-4; TRBD1 matches at 8 bases. Germline V gene data show CDR1 as GTSNPN and CDR2 as SVGIG (reference sequence). The CDR3 totals 15 residues. J lost 7 bases, V lost 4 bases, and 11 bases had no gene match. CDR3 protein: CAWNTLRTGSEKLFF. The CDR3 DNA is TGTGCCTGGAATACCCTGCGGACAGGGAGTGAAAAACTGTTTTTT. Together with reference TRBV30 and TRBJ1-4, the CDR3 gives the full variable domain: SQTIHQWPATLVQPVGSPLSLECTVEGTSNPNLYWYRQAAGRGLQLLFYSVGIGQISSEVPQNLSASRPQDRQFILSSKKLLLSDSGFYLCAWNTLRTGSEKLFFGSGTQLSVL.

This rearrangement joins TRBV6-1 to TRBJ1-2; possible D gene TRBD1, 6 bases. The CDR3 loop spans 13 amino acids. Deletions cut 3 bases from V and 14 bases from J, with 19 bases between. Per germline, CDR1 MNHNS and CDR2 SASEGT. CDR3 sequence: CASSEGQGTATTF. CDR3 nucleotide sequence: TGTGCCAGCAGTGAGGGACAAGGGACGGCTACAACCTTC.

This clone was seen a single time. V usage is TRBV4-1 and J usage is TRBJ2-7, with 9 bases identical to TRBD2. The CDR3 totals 15 residues. Unmatched junction bases numbered 5, after V lost 2 bases and J lost 3 bases. CDR1 and CDR2 (germline): MGHRA, YSYEKL. The CDR3 sequence is CASSQLRRGGYEQYF. DNA of the CDR3: TGCGCCAGCAGCCAATTGAGGCGGGGGGGCTACGAGCAGTACTTC.

This clone was recorded only once. V and J are TRBV13 and TRBJ2-3; 8 bases match TRBD2. The CDR3 contains 19 residues. Germline V gene sequence: CDR1 PRHDT, CDR2 FYEKMQ (reference sequence). The trim removed 0 bases at V and 2 bases at J, leaving 13 bases unmatched. The CDR3 DNA sequence: TGTGCCAGCAGCTTAGGCCGGGGGGGAGGATCCATTGTCACAGATACGCAGTATTTT. This translates into CASSLGRGGGSIVTDTQYF.

J is TRBJ2-7 and V is TRBV5-1; 9 bases are a match to TRBD1. The ends lost 5 bases at V and 4 bases at J; junction bases unmatched: 4. This CDR3 spans 13 amino acids. Germline values: CDR1 SGHRS, CDR2 YFSETQ. This CDR3 is CASRGTGTYEQYF. As DNA, the CDR3 is TGCGCCAGCAGGGGGACAGGGACTTACGAGCAGTACTTC.

This clone was seen a few times. This chain joins TRBV7-2 and TRBJ2-2; TRBD2 matches 11 bases. CDR1 is SGHTA, CDR2 FQGNSA, per germline. The length of the CDR3 is 15 residues. The V gene end was trimmed by 5 bases and the J gene end by 4 bases; junction bases not matched to a gene: 3. The CDR3 DNA is TGTGCCAGCAGCCGTACTAGCGGGAGCACCGGGGAGCTGTTTTTT. Amino acids: CASSRTSGSTGELFF.

The CDR3 DNA reads as TGTGCCATCAGGGAGACCCTCGCGGAGACTGGGGAGCAGTTCTTC. Protein product: CAIRETLAETGEQFF. The chain has TRBV10-3 and TRBJ2-1; D remains unclear. The germline V and J ends were trimmed by 6 bases and 10 bases, with 22 bases remaining between them. Germline V lookup: CDR1 ENHRY, CDR2 SYGVKD. This CDR3 comprises 15 residues.

The chain couples TRBV7-6 to TRBJ2-2, with D perhaps matching TRBD1 (6 bases). CDR1 SGHVS and CDR2 FNYEAQ come from the germline V gene. V gave up 6 bases and J gave up 0 bases, with 14 bases separating them. The CDR3 has 16 amino acids. The CDR3 DNA is TGTGCCAGCAGGCAAACCCGGACAGCGAACACCGGGGAGCTGTTTTTT. The encoded protein is CASRQTRTANTGELFF.